The 10 T cell receptor beta chains below come from one sample, sequenced in a study of neurological immune-mediated disorders. MiXCR, applied by TCRdb to the 5' RACE reads, yields one record per CDR3 protein. The repertoire holds roughly 62,000 distinct CDR3 sequences, under 5.5% seen once, with around 3.3% in the top ten. The material sequenced was PBMCs. These receptors came from a woman between 45 and 60 years old with multiple sclerosis.

This clonotype was seen repeatedly, ten times or more. The chain links TRBV20-1 to TRBJ2-1; TRBD2 might be the D (6 bases). The CDR3 runs to 15 residues. V shed 0 bases and J shed 3 bases, with 12 bases lying between them. Germline CDR1 reads DFQATT; CDR2 reads SNEGSKA (reference sequence). CDR3 coding DNA: TGCAGTGCTAGAGATTCGCGCGGGAACTACAATGAGCAGTTCTTC. Residues: CSARDSRGNYNEQFF.

This clonotype showed up many times. The chain links TRBV12-3 or TRBV12-4 to TRBJ2-3, with 8 bases aligning to TRBD1. This CDR3 comprises 14 residues. V was clipped by 6 bases and J by 3 bases; unmatched bases: 5. Written as DNA, the CDR3 is TGTGCCAGCAGCGGACAGGGACGGACAGATACGCAGTATTTT. Its protein product is CASSGQGRTDTQYF.

This clonotype has ten or more counts. The chain recombines TRBV27 with TRBJ2-2; unclear D gene. The CDR3 runs 13 residues. Germline CDR1 is MNHEY and CDR2 is SMNVEV (reference sequence). V gave up 3 bases and J gave up 7 bases, with 9 bases separating them. The CDR3: CASSLFRVGELFF. CDR3 DNA: TGTGCCAGCAGTTTGTTTAGGGTCGGGGAGCTGTTTTTT.

This clonotype was observed many times. V usage is TRBV29-1 and J usage is TRBJ2-1; no definite D call. Germline V gene lookup returns CDR1 SQVTM and CDR2 ANQGSEA. V was clipped by 8 bases and J by 7 bases, with 21 bases between them. This CDR3 region has 14 residues. The CDR3 bases are TGCAGCCTACTCTCGGATGGGTTCGGGAATGAGCAGTTCTTC. This codes for CSLLSDGFGNEQFF.

This clonotype was seen repeatedly, ten times or more. The genes are TRBV6-6 and TRBJ1-3; D remains ambiguous. CDR3 length: 14 residues. Germline lookup yields CDR1 MNHNY and CDR2 SVGAGI (reference sequence). V lost 7 bases and J lost 0, with 10 bases in between. CDR3 coding DNA: TGTGCCAGCATTGGCCTATACTCTGGAAACACCATATATTTT. Translation: CASIGLYSGNTIYF.

This clonotype showed up many times. V usage is TRBV6-2 or TRBV6-3 and J usage is TRBJ2-3; 13 bases are a match to TRBD2. Germline trimming cut 5 bases from V and 3 bases from J; bases unmatched to any gene: 11. This CDR3 is built from 18 residues. Germline CDR1 and CDR2: MNHEY and SVGEGT. CDR3 nucleotides: TGTGCCAGCAGTACCCCCTTCGGACTAGCGGGGGAAACAGATACGCAGTATTTT. Its protein is CASSTPFGLAGETDTQYF.

This clonotype was seen ten or more times. In nucleotides, the CDR3 is TGCGCCAGCAGCTTAATGGGACAGGGGATCACAGATACGCAGTATTTT. It translates to CASSLMGQGITDTQYF. This chain links TRBV5-1 with TRBJ2-3; 10 nucleotides align to TRBD1. CDR1 SGHRS and CDR2 YFSETQ come from the germline V gene. The trim removed 2 bases at V and 2 bases at J, leaving 5 bases unmatched. The CDR3 contains 16 residues.

This clonotype was recorded many times. The junction departs from germline at one end; a sequencing error may be responsible. This rearrangement joins TRBV6-4 to TRBJ1-2; 8 positions match TRBD1. Germline-derived CDR1 and CDR2 are MRHNA and SNTAGT. This CDR3 spans 14 amino acids. DNA of the CDR3: TGTGCCAGCAGTGACTCAATCGGGGGACAGGTTCTGGCCTTC. Protein product: CASSDSIGGQVLAF.

The chain is built from TRBV2 and TRBJ2-1, with 8 bases fitting TRBD1. Germline V CDR1 and CDR2: SNHLY, FYNNEI. V trimming: 7 bases; J trimming: 4 bases; junction bases outside the gene matches: 3. The CDR3 is made up of 13 amino acids. The CDR3 reads CASKGQGYNEQFF. CDR3 sequence (DNA): TGTGCCAGCAAAGGACAGGGTTACAATGAGCAGTTCTTC.

This clonotype was counted at least ten times. The genes are TRBV7-2 and TRBJ1-5; D not resolved. This CDR3 is 12 amino acids long. The germline V gene has CDR1 SGHTA and CDR2 FQGNSA. The ends were cut back, 1 base at V and 6 bases at J, with 4 bases in the middle. In DNA form, the CDR3 reads TGTGCCAGCAGCTTAGTGGGTCAGCCCCAGCATTTT. As protein: CASSLVGQPQHF.